This T cell receptor (beta chain) derives from a study of T cells after yellow fever vaccination. Study-level findings and limits: In post-booster samples, most primary-vaccination clones reappeared (96% CD4, 75% to 90% CD8).

TCRdb re-analysed the 5' RACE reads in MiXCR, keeping a single row per CDR3 protein. The sample yields about 240,000 distinct CDR3 sequences, 6.9% seen once. The table lists this clonotype with a few counts. Its specificity is unknown. The CDR3 length is 14 residues. V was shortened by 2 bases and J by 0 bases, with 6 bases between the two germline ends. Germline loops: CDR1 KGHDR, CDR2 SFDVKD. This TCR was recovered from a man aged 30 to 45 who received the YFV17D yellow fever vaccine. This sample comprised CD4+ T cells sorted from PBMCs, obtained 15 days after the yellow fever booster vaccination. The chain recombines TRBV24-1 with TRBJ1-2; D ambiguous. Here the CDR3 DNA reads TGTGCCACCAGTGATTCCGGGACTAACTATGGCTACACCTTC. Translated, it gives CATSDSGTNYGYTF.